This TCR beta chain was captured in a study of cytomegalovirus exposure and HLA in healthy donors. On this clone itself: Its target is unknown.

The CDR3 is made up of 16 amino acids. The V and J ends lost 0 bases and 4 bases, in that order; junction bases with no gene match: 3. Germline V CDR1 and CDR2: MNHEY, SMNVEV (reference sequence). The PCR was carried out with 60 Vbeta primers and 13 Jbeta primers. Repertoires were generated with immunoSEQ multiplex PCR, while TCRdb's copy carries only in-frame clones and drops some. The table lists some 110,000 clones, about 79% of them singletons. Study observations and caveats: For cytomegalovirus status, the classifier reportedly gave diagnoses with high specificity and sensitivity. Most likely, a cluster of highly shared sequence variants arose as a sequencing artifact. Rare TCR sequences predominated, though certain public TCRs were found in many donors. Later analysis suggested most CMV-associated TCR beta chains were HLA-restricted.

This sequence was found in a man in his sixties in good health and CMV-seropositive. V is TRBV27 and J is TRBJ2-1; 10 bases map to TRBD2. The sample was PBMCs. The CDR3 sequence is CASSLSFSGGYNEQFF. The CDR3 nucleotides read TGTGCCAGCAGTTTATCCTTTAGCGGGGGGTACAATGAGCAGTTCTTC.